The entry that follows covers one TCR beta chain sequence. These data are taken from a study of shared T cell receptors in the human thymus. The CDR3 runs to 12 residues. The germline gives CDR1 GTSNPN, CDR2 SVGIG (reference sequence). Trimming removed 8 bases at V and 2 bases at J, with 13 bases between. Generated by immunoSEQ multiplex PCR, the TCRdb table keeps only in-frame clones and is missing some. The repertoire includes about 610,000 clones, around 89% of them detected once, and about 0.01% sits in the top ten. These data were also filed under a second study, of human thymus T cells. From that report: Infants served as donors; they were healthy and Finnish and were having corrective surgery for congenital heart defects. Thymus was obtained from resections taken during corrective heart surgery. Thymic as well as blood repertoires seemed to favor certain V and J genes unevenly. Reports from related research described highly overlapping thymic repertoires among unrelated individuals.

Sequencing input: thymocytes. This TCR derives from a boy younger than two with a congenital heart defect. The chain links TRBV30 to TRBJ2-7; TRBD1 is a possible D gene (5 bases). CDR3 DNA: TGTGCCGGGGCGACAGCCGCCTACGAGCAGTACTTC. This codes for CAGATAAYEQYF.